These 12 T cell receptor beta chains were all obtained from the same sample, sequenced in a study of blood T cell repertoires in COVID-19. Profiling relied on immunoSEQ multiplex PCR, and the TCRdb table lists in-frame clones only, not all of them. This table holds about 330,000 clones, around 89% found once. Material for sequencing was peripheral blood. The receptor source for this set is a man aged 18 to 30 who had recovered from COVID-19.

The chain is built from TRBV4-3 and TRBJ2-6; D may be TRBD1 (6 bases). Trimming took off 2 bases at V and 4 bases at J, with 15 bases between the two ends. The CDR3 is 17 residues long. Germline V gene sequence: CDR1 LGHNA, CDR2 YSLEER. In DNA, the CDR3 is TGCGCCAGCAGCCAATCAGGGGCAGTGGCGGGGGCCAACGTCCTGACTTTC. It codes for CASSQSGAVAGANVLTF.

The J gene is TRBJ2-1, the V gene TRBV10-3, with 11 nucleotides matching TRBD2. V gave up 6 bases and J gave up 2 bases; unmatched junction bases: 6. The CDR3 is made up of 16 amino acids. Germline loops: CDR1 ENHRY, CDR2 SYGVKD. Here the CDR3 reads CAIRDGLAGPYNEQFF. DNA for the CDR3: TGTGCCATCAGGGACGGACTAGCGGGTCCCTACAATGAGCAGTTCTTC.

The rearrangement links TRBV18 to TRBJ1-1; D gene unclear. Germline CDR1 and CDR2: KGHSH and LQKENI. CDR3 length equals 14 residues. V gave up 3 bases and J gave up 1 base, with 9 bases separating them. CDR3: CASSPLLSNTEAFF. Here the CDR3 DNA reads TGTGCCAGCTCACCTTTGCTATCGAACACTGAAGCTTTCTTT. Supplemented by reference TRBV18 and TRBJ1-1, the full variable domain reads NAGVMQNPRHLVRRRGQEARLRCSPMKGHSHVYWYRQLPEEGLKFMVYLQKENIIDESGMPKERFSAEFPKEGPSILRIQQVVRGDSAAYFCASSPLLSNTEAFFGQGTRLTVV.

The chain combines TRBV11-1 with TRBJ1-2, with no clear D. The germline V gene has CDR1 SGHAT and CDR2 FQDESV (reference sequence). Trimming cost V 3 bases and J 2 bases, with 4 bases left between them. This CDR3 is built from 12 residues. CDR3 sequence (DNA): TGTGCCAGCAGCTTTCCGAACTATGGCTACACCTTC. This translates into CASSFPNYGYTF.

The chain uses TRBV7-2 and TRBJ2-2, with a tentative D call TRBD1 (6 bases). The V gene's germline CDR1 is SGHTA and CDR2 FQGNSA. CDR3 length equals 16 residues. V was clipped by 5 bases and J by 7 bases, with 20 bases between them. CDR3 sequence: CASSPKTGFWHGELFF. For the CDR3, the DNA is TGTGCCAGCAGCCCCAAAACAGGGTTTTGGCACGGGGAGCTGTTTTTT.

The chain employs TRBV2 and TRBJ1-2; D remains ambiguous. There are 14 residues in the CDR3. V was cut by 2 bases and J by 8 bases, with 15 bases left in between. Looked up from germline, CDR1 is SNHLY and CDR2 is FYNNEI. Here the CDR3 DNA reads TGTGCCAGCAGTGAACAGCCCACCTCGGGGGGCTACACCTTC. Protein: CASSEQPTSGGYTF.

The V gene is TRBV6-5, the J gene TRBJ1-1, with D maybe TRBD1 (6 bases). The germline V gene encodes CDR1 MNHEY and CDR2 SVGAGI. The V gene lost 8 bases and the J gene lost 0 bases, with 10 bases spanning the gap. This CDR3 is 13 amino acids long. CDR3 coding DNA: TGTGCCAGCGTCGGACAGATGAACACTGAAGCTTTCTTT. Translation gives CASVGQMNTEAFF.

Written as DNA, the CDR3 is TGTGCCAGCAGCTTATATTTTAAACAGGGGGCGAGCACTGAAGCTTTCTTT. It yields the protein CASSLYFKQGASTEAFF. This sequence joins TRBV7-2 and TRBJ1-1; 9 bases agree with TRBD1. This CDR3 is 17 amino acids long. V was pared by 2 bases and J by 4 bases, with 11 bases of the junction left unmatched. CDR1 is SGHTA and CDR2 is FQGNSA in the germline V gene.

V is TRBV9 and J is TRBJ2-7, with D possibly matching TRBD2 (6 bases). Germline V lookup: CDR1 SGDLS, CDR2 YYNGEE. Trimming pared 3 bases from V and 8 bases from J, leaving 24 bases between. This CDR3 spans 16 amino acids. The DNA for the CDR3 is TGTGCCAGCAGCGCTCACGGCGGGGCATCCGATCCTAAGCAGTACTTC. It translates to CASSAHGGASDPKQYF.

This clone was found once. The V call is TRBV5-1, the J call TRBJ1-6, with 9 bases fitting TRBD1. CDR1 SGHRS and CDR2 YFSETQ come from the germline V gene. There are 15 residues in the CDR3. The V segment lost 6 bases and the J segment 9 bases; nucleotides outside the gene matches: 10. The CDR3 loop is CASNALGTGLSPLHF. The CDR3, as DNA: TGCGCCAGCAACGCCCTCGGGACAGGGCTTTCACCCCTCCACTTT.

The rearrangement joins TRBV27 to TRBJ1-5, with 10 bases fitting TRBD1. The CDR3 totals 16 residues. The trim removed 5 bases at V and 6 bases at J, leaving 10 bases unmatched. Germline lookup yields CDR1 MNHEY and CDR2 SMNVEV (reference sequence). The CDR3 bases are TGTGCCAGCAGTCGGGGGTCGGGACAGGGGAGTCAGCCCCAGCATTTT. It encodes CASSRGSGQGSQPQHF.

The gene calls are TRBV6-1 and TRBJ2-7; D might be TRBD2 (5 bases). V was trimmed by 1 base and J by 6 bases, leaving 7 bases between them. The CDR3 runs 12 residues. From germline, CDR1 is MNHNS and CDR2 SASEGT. The CDR3 coding sequence is TGTGCCAGCAGTGAAGACCGGGGCGAGCAGTACTTC. Translation gives CASSEDRGEQYF.